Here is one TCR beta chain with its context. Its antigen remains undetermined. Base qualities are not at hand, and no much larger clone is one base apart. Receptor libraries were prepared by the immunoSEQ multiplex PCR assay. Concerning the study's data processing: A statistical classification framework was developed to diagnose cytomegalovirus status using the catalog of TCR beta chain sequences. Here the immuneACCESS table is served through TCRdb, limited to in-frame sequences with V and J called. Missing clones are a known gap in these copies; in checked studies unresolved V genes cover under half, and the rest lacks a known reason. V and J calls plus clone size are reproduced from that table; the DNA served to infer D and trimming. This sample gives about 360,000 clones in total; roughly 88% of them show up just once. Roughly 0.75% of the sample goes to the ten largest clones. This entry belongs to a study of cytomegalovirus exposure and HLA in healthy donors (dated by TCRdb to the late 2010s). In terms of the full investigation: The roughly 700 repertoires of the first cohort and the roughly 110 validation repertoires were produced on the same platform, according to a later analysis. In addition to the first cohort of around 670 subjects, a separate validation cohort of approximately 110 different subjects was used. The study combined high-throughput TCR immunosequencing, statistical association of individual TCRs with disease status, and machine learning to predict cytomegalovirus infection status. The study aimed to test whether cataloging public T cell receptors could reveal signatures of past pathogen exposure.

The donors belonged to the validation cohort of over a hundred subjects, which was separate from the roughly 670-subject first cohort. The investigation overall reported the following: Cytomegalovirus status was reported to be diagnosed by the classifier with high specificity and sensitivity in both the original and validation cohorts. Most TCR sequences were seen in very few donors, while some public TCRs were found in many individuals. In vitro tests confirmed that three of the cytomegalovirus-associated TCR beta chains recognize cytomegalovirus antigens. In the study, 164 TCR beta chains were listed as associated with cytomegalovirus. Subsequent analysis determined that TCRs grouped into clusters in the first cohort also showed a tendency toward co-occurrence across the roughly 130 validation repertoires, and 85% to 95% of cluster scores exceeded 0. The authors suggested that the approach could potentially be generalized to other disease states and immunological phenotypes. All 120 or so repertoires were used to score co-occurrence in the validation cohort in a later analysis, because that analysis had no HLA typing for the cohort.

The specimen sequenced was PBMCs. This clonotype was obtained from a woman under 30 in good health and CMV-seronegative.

The CDR3 region has the sequence CASIFSRGNTEAFF. The bases read TGTGCCAGCATTTTCTCCCGAGGGAACACTGAAGCTTTCTTT. The rearrangement combines TRBV28 with TRBJ1-1; there is no confident call for the D gene. V is clipped by 7 bases and J by 1 base, and the sequence between their germline boundaries is 13 bases long. Per the germline V gene, MDHEN is the CDR1 and SYDVKM is the CDR2. Measured from the cysteine to the phenylalanine, the CDR3 is 14 residues long. The kept DNA is CDR3 alone, 42 bases in frame from the first base.